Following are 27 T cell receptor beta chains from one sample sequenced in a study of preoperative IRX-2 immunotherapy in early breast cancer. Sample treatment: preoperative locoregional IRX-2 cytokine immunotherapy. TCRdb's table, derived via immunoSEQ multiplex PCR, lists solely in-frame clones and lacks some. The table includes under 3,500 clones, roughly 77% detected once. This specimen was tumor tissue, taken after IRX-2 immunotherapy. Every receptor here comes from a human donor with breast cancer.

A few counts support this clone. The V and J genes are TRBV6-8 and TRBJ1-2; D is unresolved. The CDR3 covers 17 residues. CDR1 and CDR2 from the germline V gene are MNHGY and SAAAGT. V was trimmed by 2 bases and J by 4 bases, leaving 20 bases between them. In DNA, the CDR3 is TGTGCCAGCAGTTACAACCCATTAAATCCATCACGCTATGGCTACACCTTC. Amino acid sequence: CASSYNPLNPSRYGYTF.

The CDR3 loop reads CASTPEGRRKLHEKLFF. As DNA, the CDR3 is TGTGCCAGCACCCCAGAGGGCAGACGTAAGCTTCATGAAAAACTGTTTTTT. This rearrangement joins TRBV11-3 to TRBJ1-4; D gene uncertain. From germline, CDR1 is SGHNT and CDR2 YENEEA. Deletions cut 7 bases from V and 6 bases from J, with 24 bases between. The CDR3 length is 17 residues.

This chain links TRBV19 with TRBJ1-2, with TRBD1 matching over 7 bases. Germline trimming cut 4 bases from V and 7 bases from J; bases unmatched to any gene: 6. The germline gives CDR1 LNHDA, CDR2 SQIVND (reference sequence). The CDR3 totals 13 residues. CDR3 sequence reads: CASSTATGFGYTF. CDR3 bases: TGTGCCAGTAGTACCGCGACAGGGTTTGGCTACACCTTC.

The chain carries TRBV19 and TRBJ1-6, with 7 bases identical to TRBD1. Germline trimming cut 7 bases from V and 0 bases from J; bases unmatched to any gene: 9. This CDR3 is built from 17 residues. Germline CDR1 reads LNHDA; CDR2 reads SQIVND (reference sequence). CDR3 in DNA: TGTGCCAGTATGGGGGAGGACAGGAGCTCCTATAATTCACCCCTCCACTTT. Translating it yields CASMGEDRSSYNSPLHF.

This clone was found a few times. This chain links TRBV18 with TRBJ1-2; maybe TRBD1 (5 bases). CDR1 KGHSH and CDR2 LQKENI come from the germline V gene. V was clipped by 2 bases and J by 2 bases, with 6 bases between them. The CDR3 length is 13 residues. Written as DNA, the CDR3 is TGTGCCAGCTCACCAGAGGGGAACTATGGCTACACCTTC. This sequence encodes CASSPEGNYGYTF.

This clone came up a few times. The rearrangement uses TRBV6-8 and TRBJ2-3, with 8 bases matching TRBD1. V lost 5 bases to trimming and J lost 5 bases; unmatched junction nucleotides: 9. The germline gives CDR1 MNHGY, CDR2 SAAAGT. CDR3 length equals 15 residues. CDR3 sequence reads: CASSVRGDRRDTQYF. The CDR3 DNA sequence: TGTGCCAGCAGTGTCCGTGGGGACAGGAGAGATACGCAGTATTTT.

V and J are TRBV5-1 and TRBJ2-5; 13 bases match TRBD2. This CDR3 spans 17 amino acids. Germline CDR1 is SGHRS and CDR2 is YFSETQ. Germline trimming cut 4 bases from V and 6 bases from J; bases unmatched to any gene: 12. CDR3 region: CASSQGLAGRGVKTQYF. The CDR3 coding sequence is TGCGCCAGCAGCCAGGGACTAGCGGGGAGGGGCGTCAAGACCCAGTACTTC.

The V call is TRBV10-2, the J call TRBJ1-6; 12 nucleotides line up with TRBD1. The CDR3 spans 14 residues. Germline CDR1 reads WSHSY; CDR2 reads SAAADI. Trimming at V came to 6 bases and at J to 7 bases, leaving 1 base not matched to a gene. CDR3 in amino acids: CASRGTGGNSPLHF. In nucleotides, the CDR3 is TGCGCCAGCAGGGGGACAGGGGGCAATTCACCCCTCCACTTT.

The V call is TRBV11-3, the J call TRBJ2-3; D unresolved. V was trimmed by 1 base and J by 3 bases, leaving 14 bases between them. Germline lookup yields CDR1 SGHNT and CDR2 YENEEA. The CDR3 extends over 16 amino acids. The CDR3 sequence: CASSLGGGRETDTQYF. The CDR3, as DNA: TGTGCCAGCAGCTTAGGAGGTGGTAGGGAAACAGATACGCAGTATTTT.

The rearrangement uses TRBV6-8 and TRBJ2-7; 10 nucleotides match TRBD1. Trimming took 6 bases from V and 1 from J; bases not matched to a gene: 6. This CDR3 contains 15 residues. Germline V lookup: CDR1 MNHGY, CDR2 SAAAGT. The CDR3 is CASSAPGQGSYEQYF. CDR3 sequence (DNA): TGTGCCAGCAGCGCCCCGGGACAGGGGTCCTACGAGCAGTACTTC.

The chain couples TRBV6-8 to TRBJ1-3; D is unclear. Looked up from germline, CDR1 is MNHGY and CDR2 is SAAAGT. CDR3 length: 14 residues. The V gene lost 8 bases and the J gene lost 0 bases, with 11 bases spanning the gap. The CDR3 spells CASLSSLSGNTIYF. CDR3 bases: TGTGCCAGCCTATCGAGTCTCTCTGGAAACACCATATATTTT.

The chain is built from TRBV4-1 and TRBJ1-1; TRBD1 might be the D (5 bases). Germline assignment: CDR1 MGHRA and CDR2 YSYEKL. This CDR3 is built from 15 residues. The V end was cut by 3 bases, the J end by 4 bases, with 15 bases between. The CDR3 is CASSQGQGLLTEAFF. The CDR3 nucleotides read TGCGCCAGCAGCCAGGGCCAGGGCCTACTCACTGAAGCTTTCTTT.

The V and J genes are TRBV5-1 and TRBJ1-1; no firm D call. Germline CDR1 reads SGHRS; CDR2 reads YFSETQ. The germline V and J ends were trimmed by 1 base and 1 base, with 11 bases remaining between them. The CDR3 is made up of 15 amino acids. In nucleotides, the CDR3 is TGCGCCAGCAGCTTGACAGCAAATACGAACACTGAAGCTTTCTTT. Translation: CASSLTANTNTEAFF.

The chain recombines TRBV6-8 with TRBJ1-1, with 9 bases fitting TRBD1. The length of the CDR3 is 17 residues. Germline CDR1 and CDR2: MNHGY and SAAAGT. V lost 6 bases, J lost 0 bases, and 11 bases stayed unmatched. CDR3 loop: CASRSPGTGPMNTEAFF. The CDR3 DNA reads TGTGCCAGCAGATCCCCTGGGACAGGGCCAATGAACACTGAAGCTTTCTTT.

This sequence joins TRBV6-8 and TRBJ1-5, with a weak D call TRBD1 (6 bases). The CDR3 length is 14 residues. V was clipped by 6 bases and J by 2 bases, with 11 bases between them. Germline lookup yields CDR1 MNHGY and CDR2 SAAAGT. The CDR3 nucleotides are TGTGCCAGCAGCCTGACAGGAGGCAATCAGCCCCAGCATTTT. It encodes CASSLTGGNQPQHF.

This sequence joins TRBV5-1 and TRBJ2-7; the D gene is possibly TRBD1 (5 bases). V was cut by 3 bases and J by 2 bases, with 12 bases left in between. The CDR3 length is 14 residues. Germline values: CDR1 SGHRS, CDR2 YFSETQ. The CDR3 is CASSSTVNAYEQYF. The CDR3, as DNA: TGCGCCAGCAGCTCGACAGTAAATGCCTACGAGCAGTACTTC.

CDR3 sequence: CASRDVGRTDTQYF. In DNA form, the CDR3 reads TGCGCCAGTCGGGACGTCGGGCGCACAGATACGCAGTATTTT. The chain combines TRBV10-2 with TRBJ2-3; D may be TRBD1 or TRBD2 (5 bases each). In germline, CDR1 is WSHSY, CDR2 SAAADI. Deletions cut 9 bases from V and 1 base from J, with 14 bases between. This CDR3 is 14 amino acids long.

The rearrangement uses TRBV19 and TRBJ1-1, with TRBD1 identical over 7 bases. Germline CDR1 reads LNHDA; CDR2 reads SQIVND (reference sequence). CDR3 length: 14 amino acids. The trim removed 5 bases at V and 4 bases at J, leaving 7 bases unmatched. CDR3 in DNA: TGTGCCAGTAGTGTACAGGGGCAGGGCACTGAAGCTTTCTTT. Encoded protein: CASSVQGQGTEAFF.

The CDR3 here is CASSRELAGGPRETQYF. The CDR3 DNA reads TGCGCCAGCAGCCGGGAGCTAGCGGGGGGGCCTCGAGAGACCCAGTACTTC. The chain combines TRBV5-1 with TRBJ2-5; 12 bases map to TRBD2. The J segment lost 4 bases and the V segment lost 4 bases, leaving 11 bases of the junction unmatched. Germline values: CDR1 SGHRS, CDR2 YFSETQ. The CDR3 length is 17 residues.

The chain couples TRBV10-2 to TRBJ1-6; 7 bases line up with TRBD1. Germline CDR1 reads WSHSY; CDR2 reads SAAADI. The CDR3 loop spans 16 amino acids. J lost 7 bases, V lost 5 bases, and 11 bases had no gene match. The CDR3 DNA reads TGCGCCAGCAGTACTTGGATAGGGGGCTTGAATTCACCCCTCCACTTT. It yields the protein CASSTWIGGLNSPLHF.

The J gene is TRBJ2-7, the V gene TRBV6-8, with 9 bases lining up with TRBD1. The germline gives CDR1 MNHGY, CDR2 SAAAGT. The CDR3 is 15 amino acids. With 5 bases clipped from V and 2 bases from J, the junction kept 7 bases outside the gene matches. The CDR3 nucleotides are TGTGCCAGCAGTGACCACAGGGGGCGACCCTACGAGCAGTACTTC. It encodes CASSDHRGRPYEQYF.

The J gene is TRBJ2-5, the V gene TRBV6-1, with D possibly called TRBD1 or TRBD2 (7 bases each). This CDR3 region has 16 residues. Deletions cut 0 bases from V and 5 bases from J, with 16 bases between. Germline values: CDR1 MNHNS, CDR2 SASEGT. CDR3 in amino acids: CASSEAPGGGAETQYF. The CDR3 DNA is TGTGCCAGCAGTGAAGCGCCAGGGGGGGGCGCGGAGACCCAGTACTTC.

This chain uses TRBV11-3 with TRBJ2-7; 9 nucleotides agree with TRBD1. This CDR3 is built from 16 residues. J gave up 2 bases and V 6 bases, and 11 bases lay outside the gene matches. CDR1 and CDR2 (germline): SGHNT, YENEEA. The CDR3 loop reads CASRRNPGQGTYEQYV. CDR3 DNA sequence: TGTGCCAGCAGACGAAACCCGGGACAGGGAACCTACGAGCAGTACGTC.

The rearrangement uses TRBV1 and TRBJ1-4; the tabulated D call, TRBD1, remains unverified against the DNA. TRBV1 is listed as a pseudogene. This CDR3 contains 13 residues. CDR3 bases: TGCGCCAGCAGCTGGGACAGTCCAGGAAAACTGTTTTTT. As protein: CASSWDSPGKLFF.

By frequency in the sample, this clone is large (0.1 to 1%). As DNA, the CDR3 is TGTGCCACCAGCAGAGATTTCAGGGTTATGCACCCTGGGGCCAACGTCCTGACTTTC. Translated, it gives CATSRDFRVMHPGANVLTF. The gene calls are TRBV15 and TRBJ2-6; the D gene is possibly TRBD1 (5 bases). This CDR3 is 19 amino acids long. In germline, CDR1 is LNHNV, CDR2 YYDKDF (reference sequence). V was shortened by 0 bases and J by 2 bases, with 17 bases between the two germline ends.

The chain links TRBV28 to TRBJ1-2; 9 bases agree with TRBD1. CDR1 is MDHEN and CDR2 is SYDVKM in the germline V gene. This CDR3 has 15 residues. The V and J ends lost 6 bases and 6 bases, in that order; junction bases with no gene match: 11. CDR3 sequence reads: CASRVSGDRVDGYTF. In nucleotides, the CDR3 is TGTGCCAGCAGAGTTTCGGGGGACAGGGTTGATGGCTACACCTTC.

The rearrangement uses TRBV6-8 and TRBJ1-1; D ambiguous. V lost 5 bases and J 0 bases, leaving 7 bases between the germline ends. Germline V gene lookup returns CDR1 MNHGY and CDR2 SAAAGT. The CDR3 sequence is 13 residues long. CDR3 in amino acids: CASSNTVNTEAFF. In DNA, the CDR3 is TGTGCCAGCAGTAACACAGTGAACACTGAAGCTTTCTTT.